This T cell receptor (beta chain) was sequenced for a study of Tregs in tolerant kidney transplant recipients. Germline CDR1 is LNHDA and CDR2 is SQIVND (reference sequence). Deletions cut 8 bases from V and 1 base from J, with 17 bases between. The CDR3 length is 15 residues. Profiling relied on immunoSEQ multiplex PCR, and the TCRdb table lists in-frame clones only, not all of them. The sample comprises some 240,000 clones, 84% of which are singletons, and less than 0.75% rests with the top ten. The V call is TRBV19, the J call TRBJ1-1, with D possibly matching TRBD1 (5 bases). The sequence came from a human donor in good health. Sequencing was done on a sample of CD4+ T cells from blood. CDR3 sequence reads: CASGRGWGQNTEAFF. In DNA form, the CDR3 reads TGTGCCAGTGGGAGAGGGTGGGGCCAGAACACTGAAGCTTTCTTT. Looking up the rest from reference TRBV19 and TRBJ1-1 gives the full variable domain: DGGITQSPKYLFRKEGQNVTLSCEQNLNHDAMYWYRQDPGQGLRLIYYSQIVNDFQKGDIAEGYSVSREKKESFPLTVTSAQKNPTAFYLCASGRGWGQNTEAFFGQGTRLTVV.